This is a list of T cell receptor beta chains from one sample in a study of breast tumors, draining lymph nodes, adjacent tissues. Using its own MiXCR run on the multiplex PCR reads, TCRdb lists one record per CDR3 protein. Of about 7,600 distinct CDR3 sequences listed, over 60% were seen once; the top ten hold less than 55%. Sample: tumor-adjacent breast tissue. These receptors all stem from a female donor with breast cancer. Some clones in this sample may be carry-over from other donors' samples. The CDR3 runs from the conserved cysteine through the conserved F or W. The D gene is left open where the match is weak. A row's size may be missing; if present it is once, few, many or a size class.

D gene: NA; V gene: TRBV29-1; J gene: TRBJ2-1; CDR3 length: 13; clone size: medium-sized; CDR3 protein: CSVDGGSNSEQFF; CDR3 DNA: TGCAGCGTTGATGGAGGGTCGAATAGTGAGCAGTTCTTC
D gene: NA; V gene: TRBV20-1; J gene: TRBJ1-1; CDR3 length: 14; clone size: once; CDR3 protein: CSARGRQGSTEAFF; CDR3 DNA: TGCAGTGCTAGAGGTCGTCAGGGTAGCACTGAAGCTTTCTTT
D gene: TRBD1; V gene: TRBV5-1; J gene: TRBJ1-2; CDR3 length: 14; clone size: NA; CDR3 protein: CASSLDPDRYGYTF; CDR3 DNA: TGCGCCAGCAGCTTGGATCCGGACAGGTACGGCTACACCTTC
D gene: NA; V gene: TRBV29-1; J gene: TRBJ2-2; CDR3 length: 13; clone size: NA; CDR3 protein: CSAARTAGGELFF; CDR3 DNA: TGCAGCGCTGCAAGGACAGCCGGAGGGGAGCTGTTTTTT
D gene: NA; V gene: TRBV20-1; J gene: TRBJ2-5; CDR3 length: 18; clone size: NA; CDR3 protein: CSARDSKGLTGYQETQYF; CDR3 DNA: TGCAGTGCTAGAGATTCTAAAGGACTAACCGGGTACCAAGAGACCCAGTACTTC
D gene: NA; V gene: TRBV13; J gene: TRBJ2-1; CDR3 length: 15; clone size: NA; CDR3 protein: CASSFRTGREDEQFF; CDR3 DNA: TGTGCCAGCAGCTTCAGAACAGGGCGCGAGGATGAGCAGTTCTTC
D gene: NA; V gene: TRBV6-5; J gene: TRBJ2-3; CDR3 length: 16; clone size: NA; CDR3 protein: CASSLTQETLTDTQYF; CDR3 DNA: TGTGCCAGCAGCCTTACCCAGGAGACCCTCACAGATACGCAGTATTTT
D gene: NA; V gene: TRBV27; J gene: TRBJ2-7; CDR3 length: 13; clone size: NA; CDR3 protein: CASSFVPPDEQYF; CDR3 DNA: TGTGCCAGCAGTTTTGTTCCACCTGACGAGCAGTACTTC
D gene: NA; V gene: TRBV11-2; J gene: TRBJ2-3; CDR3 length: 12; clone size: few; CDR3 protein: CATSFRADTQYF; CDR3 DNA: TGTGCCACGTCATTTAGGGCAGATACGCAGTATTTT
D gene: TRBD2; V gene: TRBV9; J gene: TRBJ2-3; CDR3 length: 12; clone size: NA; CDR3 protein: CASTGLADTQYF; CDR3 DNA: TGTGCCAGCACGGGACTAGCAGATACGCAGTATTTT
D gene: TRBD2; V gene: TRBV20-1; J gene: TRBJ2-7; CDR3 length: 14; clone size: medium-sized; CDR3 protein: CSARGKGLAIEQYF; CDR3 DNA: TGCAGTGCTAGAGGAAAGGGACTAGCTATCGAGCAGTACTTC
D gene: NA; V gene: TRBV2; J gene: TRBJ2-1; CDR3 length: 11; clone size: NA; CDR3 protein: CASKNYNEQFF; CDR3 DNA: TGTGCCAGCAAAAACTACAATGAGCAGTTCTTC
D gene: NA; V gene: TRBV7-3; J gene: TRBJ2-1; CDR3 length: 15; clone size: NA; CDR3 protein: CASSLVPSSYNEQFF; CDR3 DNA: TGTGCCAGCAGCCTGGTTCCCAGCTCCTACAATGAGCAGTTCTTC
D gene: TRBD1; V gene: TRBV4-2; J gene: TRBJ1-5; CDR3 length: 16; clone size: medium-sized; CDR3 protein: CASSQDGGQVNQPQHF; CDR3 DNA: TGTGCCAGCAGCCAAGATGGCGGACAGGTTAATCAGCCCCAGCATTTT
D gene: NA; V gene: TRBV7-2; J gene: TRBJ2-1; CDR3 length: 13; clone size: NA; CDR3 protein: CASSTQQGGEQFF; CDR3 DNA: TGTGCCAGCAGCACCCAACAGGGAGGTGAGCAGTTCTTC
D gene: NA; V gene: TRBV7-9; J gene: TRBJ2-7; CDR3 length: 16; clone size: once; CDR3 protein: CASSFGDVPPSYEQYF; CDR3 DNA: TGTGCCAGCAGCTTTGGGGACGTCCCACCCTCCTACGAGCAGTACTTC
D gene: NA; V gene: TRBV5-1; J gene: TRBJ2-1; CDR3 length: 11; clone size: NA; CDR3 protein: CASSLMVEQFF; CDR3 DNA: TGCGCCAGCAGCTTGATGGTTGAGCAGTTCTTC
D gene: TRBD2; V gene: TRBV20-1; J gene: TRBJ2-7; CDR3 length: 16; clone size: NA; CDR3 protein: CSARDEASGTRWREYF; CDR3 DNA: TGCAGTGCTAGAGATGAAGCTAGCGGGACCCGATGGAGAGAGTACTTC
D gene: TRBD1; V gene: TRBV24-1; J gene: TRBJ1-1; CDR3 length: 12; clone size: NA; CDR3 protein: CATQGDGTEAFF; CDR3 DNA: TGTGCCACCCAGGGGGACGGCACTGAAGCTTTCTTT
D gene: TRBD2; V gene: TRBV25-1; J gene: TRBJ2-1; CDR3 length: 14; clone size: NA; CDR3 protein: CASSDSGGNNEQFF; CDR3 DNA: TGTGCCAGCAGTGATAGCGGGGGGAACAATGAGCAGTTCTTC
D gene: NA; V gene: TRBV9; J gene: TRBJ1-4; CDR3 length: 13; clone size: NA; CDR3 protein: CASSGRDNEKLFF; CDR3 DNA: TGTGCCAGCAGCGGCCGGGACAATGAAAAACTGTTTTTT
D gene: TRBD1; V gene: TRBV20-1; J gene: TRBJ2-7; CDR3 length: 15; clone size: NA; CDR3 protein: CSARMTDRVGHEQYF; CDR3 DNA: TGCAGTGCTAGAATGACGGACAGGGTGGGCCACGAGCAGTACTTC
D gene: NA; V gene: TRBV11-2; J gene: TRBJ2-2; CDR3 length: 11; clone size: NA; CDR3 protein: CASTTGGELFF; CDR3 DNA: TGTGCCAGCACGACCGGCGGGGAGCTGTTTTTT
D gene: TRBD2; V gene: TRBV10-3; J gene: TRBJ2-1; CDR3 length: 13; clone size: NA; CDR3 protein: CAISNSGRDEQFF; CDR3 DNA: TGTGCCATCAGTAATAGCGGGAGAGATGAGCAGTTCTTC
D gene: NA; V gene: TRBV7-9; J gene: TRBJ1-2; CDR3 length: 14; clone size: NA; CDR3 protein: CASSLGGTNYGYTF; CDR3 DNA: TGTGCCAGCAGCTTAGGGGGTACTAACTATGGCTACACCTTC
D gene: TRBD1; V gene: TRBV7-2; J gene: TRBJ2-7; CDR3 length: 14; clone size: few; CDR3 protein: CASSHRQGGREQYF; CDR3 DNA: TGTGCCAGCAGCCACCGACAGGGGGGCCGAGAGCAGTACTTC
D gene: NA; V gene: TRBV7-2; J gene: TRBJ2-5; CDR3 length: 12; clone size: medium-sized; CDR3 protein: CASSFSGETQYF; CDR3 DNA: TGTGCCAGCAGCTTCTCTGGCGAGACCCAGTACTTC
D gene: NA; V gene: TRBV5-1; J gene: TRBJ2-5; CDR3 length: 14; clone size: NA; CDR3 protein: CASSLGGTSATQYF; CDR3 DNA: TGCGCCAGCAGCTTGGGAGGGACGTCGGCGACCCAGTACTTC
D gene: NA; V gene: TRBV2; J gene: TRBJ1-2; CDR3 length: 13; clone size: NA; CDR3 protein: CASSDRGARGYTF; CDR3 DNA: TGTGCCAGCAGTGACCGGGGCGCGAGAGGCTACACCTTC
D gene: NA; V gene: TRBV20-1; J gene: TRBJ1-2; CDR3 length: 13; clone size: NA; CDR3 protein: CSARDKGSYGYTF; CDR3 DNA: TGCAGTGCTAGAGATAAGGGTTCCTATGGCTACACCTTC
D gene: NA; V gene: TRBV20-1; J gene: TRBJ1-6; CDR3 length: 14; clone size: NA; CDR3 protein: CSASGFGGNSPLHF; CDR3 DNA: TGCAGTGCTAGTGGGTTCGGTGGAAATTCACCCCTCCACTTT
D gene: NA; V gene: TRBV20-1; J gene: TRBJ2-3; CDR3 length: 14; clone size: NA; CDR3 protein: CSAQMSGQADTQYF; CDR3 DNA: TGCAGTGCACAAATGAGCGGCCAAGCAGATACGCAGTATTTC
D gene: NA; V gene: TRBV7-3; J gene: TRBJ2-1; CDR3 length: 13; clone size: NA; CDR3 protein: CASSSNWGDEQFF; CDR3 DNA: TGTGCCAGCAGCTCAAATTGGGGGGATGAGCAGTTCTTC
D gene: NA; V gene: TRBV10-3; J gene: TRBJ1-5; CDR3 length: 15; clone size: NA; CDR3 protein: CAISEWGISNQPQHF; CDR3 DNA: TGTGCCATCAGTGAGTGGGGGATTAGCAATCAGCCCCAGCATTTT
D gene: TRBD2; V gene: TRBV19; J gene: TRBJ2-1; CDR3 length: 15; clone size: NA; CDR3 protein: CASRISGRVYNEQFF; CDR3 DNA: TGTGCCAGTAGAATTAGCGGGAGAGTTTACAATGAGCAGTTCTTC
D gene: TRBD1; V gene: TRBV19; J gene: TRBJ2-1; CDR3 length: 15; clone size: many; CDR3 protein: CASSITGGSYNEQFF; CDR3 DNA: TGTGCCAGTAGTATCACAGGGGGCTCCTACAATGAGCAGTTCTTC
D gene: NA; V gene: TRBV20-1; J gene: TRBJ2-2; CDR3 length: 12; clone size: medium-sized; CDR3 protein: CSASGATGELFF; CDR3 DNA: TGCAGTGCTAGTGGAGCCACCGGGGAGCTGTTTTTT
D gene: TRBD1; V gene: TRBV19; J gene: TRBJ2-3; CDR3 length: 14; clone size: NA; CDR3 protein: CASTPGQGTDTQYF; CDR3 DNA: TGTGCCAGTACTCCGGGACAGGGGACAGATACGCAGTATTTT
D gene: TRBD1; V gene: TRBV5-1; J gene: TRBJ1-4; CDR3 length: 17; clone size: NA; CDR3 protein: CASSFPGGGIGNEKLFF; CDR3 DNA: TGCGCCAGCAGCTTTCCAGGGGGCGGGATAGGTAATGAAAAACTGTTTTTT
D gene: TRBD2; V gene: TRBV2; J gene: TRBJ2-1; CDR3 length: 14; clone size: NA; CDR3 protein: CATKGLAGGGEQFF; CDR3 DNA: TGTGCCACAAAAGGACTAGCGGGAGGGGGTGAGCAGTTCTTC
D gene: NA; V gene: TRBV6-1; J gene: TRBJ2-7; CDR3 length: 15; clone size: medium-sized; CDR3 protein: CASSAHREEGYEQYF; CDR3 DNA: TGTGCCAGCAGTGCACACAGGGAGGAGGGCTACGAGCAGTACTTC
D gene: NA; V gene: TRBV7-9; J gene: TRBJ1-6; CDR3 length: 15; clone size: medium-sized; CDR3 protein: CASSLDSSYNSPLHF; CDR3 DNA: TGTGCCAGCAGCTTAGACAGCTCCTATAATTCACCCCTCCACTTT
D gene: NA; V gene: TRBV11-2; J gene: TRBJ2-2; CDR3 length: 14; clone size: NA; CDR3 protein: CASSLDPRTGELFF; CDR3 DNA: TGTGCCAGCAGCTTAGACCCTCGGACCGGGGAGCTGTTTTTT
D gene: NA; V gene: TRBV20-1; J gene: TRBJ1-5; CDR3 length: 13; clone size: NA; CDR3 protein: CSARGLSNQPQHF; CDR3 DNA: TGCAGTGCTAGGGGGCTTAGCAATCAGCCCCAGCATTTT
D gene: TRBD1; V gene: TRBV5-1; J gene: TRBJ1-2; CDR3 length: 13; clone size: NA; CDR3 protein: CASSPGQGLGYTF; CDR3 DNA: TGCGCCAGCAGCCCGGGACAGGGGTTGGGCTACACCTTC
D gene: NA; V gene: TRBV25-1; J gene: TRBJ2-1; CDR3 length: 18; clone size: NA; CDR3 protein: CASSGTGESGSSYNEQFF; CDR3 DNA: TGTGCCAGCAGTGGAACAGGGGAAAGCGGGAGCTCCTACAATGAGCAGTTCTTC
D gene: TRBD1; V gene: TRBV15; J gene: TRBJ2-7; CDR3 length: 15; clone size: few; CDR3 protein: CATSRDRGQSYEQYF; CDR3 DNA: TGTGCCACCAGCAGAGATCGGGGACAGTCCTACGAGCAGTACTTC
D gene: TRBD1; V gene: TRBV20-1; J gene: TRBJ2-3; CDR3 length: 14; clone size: NA; CDR3 protein: CSAIDRGLTDTQYF; CDR3 DNA: TGCAGTGCAATCGACAGGGGATTAACAGATACGCAGTATTTT
D gene: TRBD1; V gene: TRBV5-6; J gene: TRBJ1-2; CDR3 length: 14; clone size: NA; CDR3 protein: CASSLTGTKRGYTF; CDR3 DNA: TGTGCCAGCAGCCTGACAGGGACAAAACGGGGCTACACCTTC
D gene: NA; V gene: TRBV18; J gene: TRBJ2-5; CDR3 length: 12; clone size: NA; CDR3 protein: CASSPAQETQYF; CDR3 DNA: TGTGCCAGCTCACCAGCTCAAGAGACCCAGTACTTC